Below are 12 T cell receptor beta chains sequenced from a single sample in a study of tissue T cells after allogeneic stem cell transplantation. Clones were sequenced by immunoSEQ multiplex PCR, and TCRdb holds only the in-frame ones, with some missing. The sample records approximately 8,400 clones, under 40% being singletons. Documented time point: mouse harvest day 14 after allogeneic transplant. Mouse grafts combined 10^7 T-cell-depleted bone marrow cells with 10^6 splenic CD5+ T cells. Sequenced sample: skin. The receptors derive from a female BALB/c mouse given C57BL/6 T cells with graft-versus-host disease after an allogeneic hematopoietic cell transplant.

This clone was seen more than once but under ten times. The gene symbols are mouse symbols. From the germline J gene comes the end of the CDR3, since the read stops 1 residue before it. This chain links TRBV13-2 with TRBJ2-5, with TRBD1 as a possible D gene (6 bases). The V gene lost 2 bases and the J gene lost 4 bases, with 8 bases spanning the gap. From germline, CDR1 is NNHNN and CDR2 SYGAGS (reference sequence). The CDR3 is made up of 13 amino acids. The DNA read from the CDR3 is TGTGCCAGCGGTGACAGGGGTGAAGACACCCAGTAC. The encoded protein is CASGDRGEDTQY. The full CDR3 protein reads CASGDRGEDTQYF.

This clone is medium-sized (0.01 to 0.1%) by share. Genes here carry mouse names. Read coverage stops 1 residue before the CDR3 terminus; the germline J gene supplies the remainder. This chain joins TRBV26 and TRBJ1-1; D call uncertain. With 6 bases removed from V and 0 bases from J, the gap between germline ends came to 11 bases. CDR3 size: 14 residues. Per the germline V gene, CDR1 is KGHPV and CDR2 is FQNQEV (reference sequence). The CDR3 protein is CASSRQNANTEVFF. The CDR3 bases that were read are TGTGCCAGCAGCCGACAAAATGCAAACACAGAAGTCTTC.

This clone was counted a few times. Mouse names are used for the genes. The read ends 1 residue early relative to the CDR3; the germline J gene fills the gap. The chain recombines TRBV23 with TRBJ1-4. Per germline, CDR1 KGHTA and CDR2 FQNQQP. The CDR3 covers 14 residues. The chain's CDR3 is CSSSREVSNERLFF. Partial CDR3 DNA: TGCTCCAGCAGTCGGGAAGTTTCCAACGAAAGATTATTT. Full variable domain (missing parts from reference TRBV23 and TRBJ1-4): DAAVTQKPRYLIKMKGQEAEMKCIPEKGHTAVFWYQQKQSKELKFLIYFQNQQPLDQIDMVKERFSAVCPSSSLCSLGIRTCEAEDSALYLCSSSREVSNERLFFGHGTKLSVL.

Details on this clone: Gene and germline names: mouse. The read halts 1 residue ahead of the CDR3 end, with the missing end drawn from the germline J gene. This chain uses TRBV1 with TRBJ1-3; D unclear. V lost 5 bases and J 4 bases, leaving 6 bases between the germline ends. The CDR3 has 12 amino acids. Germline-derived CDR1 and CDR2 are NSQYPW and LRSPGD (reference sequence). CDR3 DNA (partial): TGCACCTGCAGTCCTCGCGGAAATACGCTCTAT. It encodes CTCSPRGNTLY. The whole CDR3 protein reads CTCSPRGNTLYF.

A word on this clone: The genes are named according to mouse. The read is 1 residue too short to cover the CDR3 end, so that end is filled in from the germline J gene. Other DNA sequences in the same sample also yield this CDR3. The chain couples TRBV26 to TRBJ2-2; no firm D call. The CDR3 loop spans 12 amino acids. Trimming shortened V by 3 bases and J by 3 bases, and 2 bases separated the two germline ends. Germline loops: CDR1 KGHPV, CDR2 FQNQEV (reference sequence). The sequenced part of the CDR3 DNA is TGTGCCAGCAGTCTAGACACCGGGCAGCTCTAC. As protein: CASSLDTGQLY. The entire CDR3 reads CASSLDTGQLYF.

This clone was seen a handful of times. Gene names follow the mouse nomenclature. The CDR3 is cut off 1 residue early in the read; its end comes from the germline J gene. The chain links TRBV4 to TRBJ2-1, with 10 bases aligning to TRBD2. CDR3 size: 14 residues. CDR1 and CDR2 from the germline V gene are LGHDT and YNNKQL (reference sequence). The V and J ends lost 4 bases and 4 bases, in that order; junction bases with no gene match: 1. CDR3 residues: CASSLTGGYAEQFF. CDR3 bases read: TGTGCCAGCAGCTTGACTGGGGGGTATGCTGAGCAGTTC.

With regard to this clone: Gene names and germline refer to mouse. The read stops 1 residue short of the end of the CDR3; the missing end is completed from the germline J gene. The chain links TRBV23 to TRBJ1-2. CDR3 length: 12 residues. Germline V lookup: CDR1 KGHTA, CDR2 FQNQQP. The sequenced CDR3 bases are TGCTCCAGCAGTCAGGGGAGCTCCGACTACACC. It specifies CSSSQGSSDYT. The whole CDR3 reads CSSSQGSSDYTF.

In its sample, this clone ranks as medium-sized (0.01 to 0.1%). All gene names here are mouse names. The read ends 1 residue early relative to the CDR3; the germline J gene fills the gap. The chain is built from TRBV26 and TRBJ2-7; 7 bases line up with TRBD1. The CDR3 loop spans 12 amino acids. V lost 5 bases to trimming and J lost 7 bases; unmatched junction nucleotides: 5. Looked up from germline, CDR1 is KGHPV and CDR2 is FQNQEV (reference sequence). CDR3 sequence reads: CASSLQGREQYF. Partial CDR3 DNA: TGTGCCAGCAGTTTACAGGGGAGGGAACAGTAC. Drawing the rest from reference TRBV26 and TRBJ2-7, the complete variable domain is NSKVIQTPRYLVKGQGQKAKMRCIPEKGHPVVFWYQQNKNNEFKFLINFQNQEVLQQIDMTEKRFSAECPSNSPCSLEIQSSEAGDSALYLCASSLQGREQYFGPGTRLTVL.

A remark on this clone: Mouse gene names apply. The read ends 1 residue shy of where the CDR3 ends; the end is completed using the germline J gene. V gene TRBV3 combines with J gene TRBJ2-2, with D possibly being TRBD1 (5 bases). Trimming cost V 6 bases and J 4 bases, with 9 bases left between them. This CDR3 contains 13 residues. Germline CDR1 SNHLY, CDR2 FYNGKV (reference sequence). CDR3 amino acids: CASRERGTGQLYF. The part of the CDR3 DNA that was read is TGTGCCAGCAGAGAAAGGGGCACCGGGCAGCTCTAC.

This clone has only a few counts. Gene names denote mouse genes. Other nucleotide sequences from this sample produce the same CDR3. The CDR3 bases that were read are TGTGCCAGCAGCCACGGGACAGGGCCTAACAACCAGGCTCCGCTT. This encodes CASSHGTGPNNQAPL. The whole CDR3 region reads CASSHGTGPNNQAPLF. The chain links TRBV5 to TRBJ1-5; 9 bases match TRBD1. The CDR3 extends 1 residue past the end of the read, so its final part is completed from the germline J gene. V trimming: 3 bases; J trimming: 0 bases; junction bases outside the gene matches: 3. The CDR3 consists of 16 residues. The V gene's germline CDR1 is LGHNA and CDR2 YNLKQL (reference sequence).

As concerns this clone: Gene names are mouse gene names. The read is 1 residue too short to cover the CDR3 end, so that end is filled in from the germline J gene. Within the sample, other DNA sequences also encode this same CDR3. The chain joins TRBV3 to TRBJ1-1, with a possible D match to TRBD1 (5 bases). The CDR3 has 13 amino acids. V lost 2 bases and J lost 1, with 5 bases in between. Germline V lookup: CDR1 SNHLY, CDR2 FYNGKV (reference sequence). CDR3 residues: CASSLRGNTEVFF. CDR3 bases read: TGTGCCAGCAGCTTAAGGGGGAACACAGAAGTCTTC. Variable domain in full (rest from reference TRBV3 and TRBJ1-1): GPKVLQIPSHQIIDMGQMVTLNCDPVSNHLYFYWYKQILGQQMEFLVNFYNGKVMEKSKLFKDQFSVERPDGSYFTLKIQPTALEDSAVYFCASSLRGNTEVFFGKGTRLTVV.

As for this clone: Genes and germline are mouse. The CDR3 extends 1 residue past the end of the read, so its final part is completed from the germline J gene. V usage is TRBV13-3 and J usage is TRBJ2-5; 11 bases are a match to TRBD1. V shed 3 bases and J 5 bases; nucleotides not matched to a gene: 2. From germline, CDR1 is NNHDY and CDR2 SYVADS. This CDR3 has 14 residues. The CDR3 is CASSGTGGPDTQYF. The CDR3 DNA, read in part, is TGTGCCAGCAGTGGGACAGGGGGCCCAGACACCCAGTAC.